Listed here are 32 T cell receptor beta chains from one sample, sequenced in a study of blood T cell repertoires in COVID-19. Profiling relied on immunoSEQ multiplex PCR, and the TCRdb table lists in-frame clones only, not all of them. Among about 100,000 clones listed, about 80% were seen once. The sequenced material came from peripheral blood. These receptors were taken from a woman between 65 and 79 years old with acute or convalescent COVID-19.

This clone was seen a handful of times. V is TRBV19 and J is TRBJ1-5, with a tentative D call TRBD1 (5 bases). The V gene's germline CDR1 is LNHDA and CDR2 SQIVND (reference sequence). Trimming shortened V by 8 bases and J by 7 bases, and 15 bases separated the two germline ends. CDR3 length: 13 amino acids. CDR3 coding DNA: TGTGCCAGTTGGGGGGGGATGAGCCAGCCCCAGCATTTT. It is translated as CASWGGMSQPQHF.

The CDR3 sequence: CASSLEGQDTDTQYF. CDR3 sequence (DNA): TGCGCCAGCAGCTTGGAGGGACAAGACACAGATACGCAGTATTTT. The V call is TRBV5-1, the J call TRBJ2-3, with D possibly TRBD1 on 6 matching bases. V lost 0 bases, J lost 2 bases, and 10 bases lay in between. CDR1 SGHRS and CDR2 YFSETQ come from the germline V gene. The CDR3 length is 15 residues.

V gene TRBV5-5 combines with J gene TRBJ1-5, with D perhaps TRBD1 (6 bases). With 4 bases removed from V and 0 bases from J, the gap between germline ends came to 14 bases. The CDR3 has 16 amino acids. The V gene's germline CDR1 is SGHKS and CDR2 YYEKEE (reference sequence). This chain's CDR3 is CASSPGTPNSNQPQHF. CDR3 sequence (DNA): TGTGCCAGCAGCCCCGGGACACCTAATAGCAATCAGCCCCAGCATTTT.

The chain uses TRBV7-2 and TRBJ1-1; no reliable D call. This CDR3 has 14 amino acids. The V end lost 1 base, the J end lost 4 bases, and 10 bases lay between the germline ends. Germline V lookup: CDR1 SGHTA, CDR2 FQGNSA. CDR3 protein: CASSLVRAPTEAFF. The CDR3 nucleotides read TGTGCCAGCAGCTTAGTGAGAGCACCCACTGAAGCTTTCTTT.

The rearrangement uses TRBV4-3 and TRBJ2-1, with D perhaps matching TRBD1 (5 bases). Per the germline V gene, CDR1 is LGHNA and CDR2 is YSLEER. V was cut by 4 bases and J by 6 bases, with 19 bases left in between. The CDR3 has 16 amino acids. The CDR3 loop reads CASSRTLTANTNEQFF. For the CDR3, the DNA is TGCGCCAGCAGCCGGACACTCACAGCCAATACCAATGAGCAGTTCTTC.

The chain combines TRBV7-2 with TRBJ1-5; 7 positions agree with TRBD1. The CDR3 has 14 amino acids. After removal of 2 bases from V and 4 bases from J, the junction contained 2 bases not matched to a gene. The germline gives CDR1 SGHTA, CDR2 FQGNSA. The DNA of the CDR3 is TGTGCCAGCAGCTTATCACAGGGGAATCAGCCCCAGCATTTT. It is translated as CASSLSQGNQPQHF.

Only one count was recorded for this clone. This chain links TRBV5-1 with TRBJ2-2; no clear D. V was clipped by 0 bases and J by 5 bases, with 14 bases between them. Germline V gene lookup returns CDR1 SGHRS and CDR2 YFSETQ. This CDR3 has 16 residues. The CDR3: CASSLEVGLETGELFF. CDR3 DNA sequence: TGCGCCAGCAGCTTGGAAGTGGGTCTAGAGACCGGGGAGCTGTTTTTT. Drawing the rest from reference TRBV5-1 and TRBJ2-2, the complete variable domain is KAGVTQTPRYLIKTRGQQVTLSCSPISGHRSVSWYQQTPGQGLQFLFEYFSETQRNKGNFPGRFSGRQFSNSRSEMNVSTLELGDSALYLCASSLEVGLETGELFFGEGSRLTVL.

The chain employs TRBV28 and TRBJ1-4; D gene ambiguous. The V end lost 5 bases, the J end lost 0 bases, and 16 bases lay between the germline ends. CDR3 length: 17 residues. CDR1 MDHEN and CDR2 SYDVKM come from the germline V gene. CDR3 coding DNA: TGTGCCAGCAGTCCCTCATACGACCTAGCAACTAATGAAAAACTGTTTTTT. It encodes CASSPSYDLATNEKLFF.

Comment on this clone: An end of the junction differs from the germline gene, which may be a read error. The chain recombines TRBV30 with TRBJ1-2; D call uncertain. Per the germline V gene, CDR1 is GTSNPN and CDR2 is SVGIG (reference sequence). This CDR3 is built from 12 residues. The CDR3 sequence: CAWSESPTGNTF. CDR3 nucleotide sequence: TGTGCCTGGAGCGAATCGCCGACTGGCAACACCTTC.

The V call is TRBV7-2, the J call TRBJ1-5; TRBD1 agrees at 7 bases. This CDR3 comprises 13 residues. V gave up 4 bases and J gave up 5 bases; unmatched junction bases: 2. Germline CDR1 and CDR2: SGHTA and FQGNSA. CDR3 DNA sequence: TGTGCCAGCAGCTCGCAGGGGGATCAGCCCCAGCATTTT. The encoded protein is CASSSQGDQPQHF.

This clone was recorded once. The chain links TRBV11-1 to TRBJ1-2; D call uncertain. Germline CDR1 SGHAT, CDR2 FQDESV (reference sequence). This CDR3 is 14 amino acids long. V was trimmed by 1 base and J by 0 bases, leaving 6 bases between them. The CDR3 nucleotides read TGTGCCAGCAGCTTAGGCGAACCTAACTATGGCTACACCTTC. Protein: CASSLGEPNYGYTF.

A note on this clone: The same CDR3 is also encoded by other DNA sequences in this sample. This rearrangement joins TRBV12-3 or TRBV12-4 to TRBJ1-2; maybe TRBD1 (5 bases). The CDR3 covers 12 residues. Trimming stripped 8 bases from V and 3 bases from J, with 10 bases between. Written as DNA, the CDR3 is TGTGCCAGCCGGGGGGGGGACTATGGCTACACCTTC. Its translation is CASRGGDYGYTF.

The rearrangement joins TRBV7-2 to TRBJ1-2; D gene ambiguous. Germline assignment: CDR1 SGHTA and CDR2 FQGNSA. V was shortened by 4 bases and J by 6 bases, with 15 bases between the two germline ends. The CDR3 runs to 14 residues. The CDR3 region is CASSSPTKENGYTF. The CDR3 nucleotides are TGTGCCAGCAGCTCCCCAACGAAGGAGAATGGCTACACCTTC.

The chain couples TRBV29-1 to TRBJ2-7; 11 bases match TRBD1. CDR1 is SQVTM and CDR2 is ANQGSEA in the germline V gene. The CDR3 runs to 13 residues. The junction had 4 bases not matched to a gene; V was cut back by 4 bases and J by 5 bases. In DNA, the CDR3 is TGCAGCGTTGGGGGACAGGGGGGACACGAGCAGTACTTC. Amino acids: CSVGGQGGHEQYF.

This clone appeared once. This chain joins TRBV29-1 and TRBJ1-1; D ambiguous. Germline CDR1 SQVTM, CDR2 ANQGSEA. This CDR3 has 14 residues. V lost 6 bases to trimming and J lost 2 bases, with 16 bases between them. As DNA, the CDR3 is TGCAGCGTAGCTGCCGGGAACCAAAACACTGAAGCTTTCTTT. This codes for CSVAAGNQNTEAFF.

V and J are TRBV19 and TRBJ2-5, with 7 bases fitting TRBD1. The trim removed 5 bases at V and 5 bases at J, leaving 11 bases unmatched. The germline gives CDR1 LNHDA, CDR2 SQIVND (reference sequence). The length of the CDR3 is 15 residues. CDR3 in DNA: TGTGCCAGTAGTCCCCGACAGGGCCTAGGGGAGACCCAGTACTTC. Protein product: CASSPRQGLGETQYF.

The chain is built from TRBV29-1 and TRBJ2-7; 9 bases align to TRBD1. Germline loops: CDR1 SQVTM, CDR2 ANQGSEA. This CDR3 comprises 15 residues. The V segment lost 0 bases and the J segment 3 bases; nucleotides outside the gene matches: 6. CDR3 sequence (DNA): TGCAGCGTTGAAGATCCCTGGACAGGGGTCTACGAGCAGTACTTC. Amino acid sequence: CSVEDPWTGVYEQYF.

The rearrangement uses TRBV9 and TRBJ1-1, with 8 positions matching TRBD1. The CDR3 extends over 16 amino acids. Germline lookup yields CDR1 SGDLS and CDR2 YYNGEE. Losses at the gene ends were 3 bases for V and 0 bases for J; bases not matched to a gene: 7. CDR3 amino acids: CASSGETGALNTEAFF. The CDR3 DNA follows: TGTGCCAGCAGCGGAGAGACAGGGGCTCTGAACACTGAAGCTTTCTTT. Full variable domain (missing parts from reference TRBV9 and TRBJ1-1): DSGVTQTPKHLITATGQRVTLRCSPRSGDLSVYWYQQSLDQGLQFLIQYYNGEERAKGNILERFSAQQFPDLHSELNLSSLELGDSALYFCASSGETGALNTEAFFGQGTRLTVV.

This clone came up once. The CDR3 coding sequence is TGTGCCAGCAGCTTAGACCAGGGGGCTGGCTACACCTTC. Amino acids: CASSLDQGAGYTF. The V call is TRBV7-3, the J call TRBJ1-2; 8 bases align to TRBD1. J lost 7 bases, V lost 2 bases, and 3 bases had no gene match. Germline loops: CDR1 SGHTA, CDR2 FQGTGA. The CDR3 consists of 13 residues. The entire variable domain, with the rest obtained from reference TRBV7-3 and TRBJ1-2, is as follows: GAGVSQTPSNKVTEKGKYVELRCDPISGHTALYWYRQSLGQGPEFLIYFQGTGAADDSGLPNDRFFAVRPEGSVSTLKIQRTERGDSAVYLCASSLDQGAGYTFGSGTRLTVV.

The gene calls are TRBV6-1 and TRBJ2-7; D possibly corresponds to TRBD2 (6 bases). Germline V gene lookup returns CDR1 MNHNS and CDR2 SASEGT. The CDR3 contains 17 residues. The ends were cut back, 2 bases at V and 3 bases at J, with 20 bases in the middle. The CDR3 loop is CASSEIEKGTPGYEQYV. The CDR3 bases are TGTGCCAGCAGTGAAATTGAGAAAGGGACTCCAGGCTACGAGCAGTACGTC.

This chain joins TRBV7-9 and TRBJ1-1; the D gene is possibly TRBD1 (5 bases). Germline CDR1 is SEHNR and CDR2 is FQNEAQ (reference sequence). There are 14 residues in the CDR3. V was pared by 0 bases and J by 10 bases, with 15 bases between. The CDR3 is CASSLASWQGSAFF. Here the CDR3 DNA reads TGTGCCAGCAGCTTAGCATCGTGGCAGGGATCAGCTTTCTTT.

This chain joins TRBV7-9 and TRBJ1-4; no reliable D call. The germline gives CDR1 SEHNR, CDR2 FQNEAQ (reference sequence). The length of the CDR3 is 14 residues. The V end lost 1 base, the J end lost 8 bases, and 11 bases lay between the germline ends. The CDR3 sequence is CASSLGRDYEKLFF. The CDR3 DNA follows: TGTGCCAGCAGCTTAGGGCGGGATTACGAAAAACTGTTTTTT.

This sequence joins TRBV11-2 and TRBJ2-2; D is perhaps TRBD1 (5 bases). The CDR3 length is 14 residues. The germline V gene encodes CDR1 SGHAT and CDR2 FQNNGV. The V gene lost 3 bases and the J gene lost 5 bases, with 10 bases spanning the gap. The CDR3 spells CASSLQGETGELFF. The DNA for the CDR3 is TGTGCCAGCAGCTTGCAGGGCGAAACCGGGGAGCTGTTTTTT.

The rearrangement joins TRBV27 to TRBJ2-5; D ambiguous. The CDR3 is made up of 14 amino acids. Trimming removed 3 bases at V and 4 bases at J, with 12 bases between. Germline CDR1 MNHEY, CDR2 SMNVEV (reference sequence). The CDR3 sequence: CASSFVGLGETQYF. The CDR3 DNA sequence: TGTGCCAGCAGTTTTGTCGGGTTGGGAGAGACCCAGTACTTC.

V gene TRBV6-5 combines with J gene TRBJ2-5; D is possibly TRBD1 (6 bases). V was cut by 5 bases and J by 5 bases, with 12 bases left in between. Looked up from germline, CDR1 is MNHEY and CDR2 is SVGAGI. The CDR3 contains 13 residues. The CDR3 DNA reads TGTGCCAGCAGTCACAGGGTTGGGGAGACCCAGTACTTC. Protein product: CASSHRVGETQYF.

The rearrangement links TRBV5-1 to TRBJ2-3, with D perhaps TRBD2 (7 bases). This CDR3 spans 15 amino acids. V was pared by 0 bases and J by 4 bases, with 12 bases between. In germline, CDR1 is SGHRS, CDR2 YFSETQ. The CDR3 protein is CASSLEGGGPDTQYF. DNA of the CDR3: TGCGCCAGCAGCTTGGAAGGCGGGGGCCCAGATACGCAGTATTTT.

The chain is built from TRBV2 and TRBJ2-6; tentative D call: TRBD1 (5 bases). The V end was cut by 7 bases, the J end by 1 base, with 20 bases between. The CDR3 length is 18 residues. Looked up from germline, CDR1 is SNHLY and CDR2 is FYNNEI. CDR3 amino acids: CASIKEQGLPSGANVLTF. As DNA, the CDR3 is TGTGCCAGCATTAAGGAGCAGGGATTACCTTCTGGGGCCAACGTCCTGACTTTC.

This clone was detected once. Other nucleotide sequences in the sample specify the same CDR3. The genes are TRBV5-1 and TRBJ1-4; perhaps TRBD1 as D (5 bases). The CDR3 sequence is 14 residues long. Trimming stripped 4 bases from V and 6 bases from J, with 13 bases between. Germline V gene lookup returns CDR1 SGHRS and CDR2 YFSETQ. Here the CDR3 DNA reads TGCGCCAGCAGCCTCGACCGGGGGGATGAAAAACTGTTTTTT. The encoded protein is CASSLDRGDEKLFF.

This clone is a singleton in its sample. The chain uses TRBV6-5 and TRBJ1-1; no firm D call. V was trimmed by 6 bases and J by 4 bases, leaving 12 bases between them. The germline V gene has CDR1 MNHEY and CDR2 SVGAGI. The CDR3 is 13 residues long. Here the CDR3 DNA reads TGTGCCAGCAGGTACCCCGGGAGCACTGAAGCTTTCTTT. It specifies CASRYPGSTEAFF.

This chain connects TRBV7-2 to TRBJ1-3; 7 positions agree with TRBD1. Germline CDR1 is SGHTA and CDR2 is FQGNSA. This CDR3 has 13 residues. V shed 4 bases, J shed 8 bases, and the junction held 5 bases outside the gene matches. The CDR3 nucleotides are TGTGCCAGCAGCTCCCGACAGGGAGACACCATATATTTT. It yields the protein CASSSRQGDTIYF. Full variable domain (missing parts from reference TRBV7-2 and TRBJ1-3): GAGVSQSPSNKVTEKGKDVELRCDPISGHTALYWYRQSLGQGLEFLIYFQGNSAPDKSGLPSDRFSAERTGGSVSTLTIQRTQQEDSAVYLCASSSRQGDTIYFGEGSWLTVV.

The rearrangement uses TRBV28 and TRBJ1-2; possible D gene TRBD1, 6 bases. V was cut by 7 bases and J by 5 bases, with 17 bases left in between. Germline loops: CDR1 MDHEN, CDR2 SYDVKM. The CDR3 spans 14 residues. The CDR3 loop reads CASTLGGGRYGYTF. The CDR3 region has the DNA TGTGCCAGCACCCTGGGGGGGGGCAGGTATGGCTACACCTTC.

The V gene is TRBV20-1, the J gene TRBJ1-2; no definite D call. Germline assignment: CDR1 DFQATT and CDR2 SNEGSKA (reference sequence). The V gene lost 3 bases and the J gene lost 3 bases, with 11 bases spanning the gap. The CDR3 loop spans 13 amino acids. CDR3 in DNA: TGCAGTGCTAGTATATGGGAGGACTATGGCTACACCTTC. It is translated as CSASIWEDYGYTF.